The entry that follows covers one TCR beta chain sequence. The data originate from a study of blood T cell repertoires in COVID-19. Study overall: Acute and convalescent COVID-19 specimens originated in the United States, Italy and Spain.

The CDR3 consists of 17 residues. The ends lost 5 bases at V and 2 bases at J; junction bases unmatched: 10. Germline CDR1 LNHDA, CDR2 SQIVND (reference sequence). Here immunoSEQ multiplex PCR was the method, and the copy in TCRdb shows in-frame clones only, minus some. The sample includes over 100,000 clones, about 87% of them seen just once. The chain uses TRBV19 and TRBJ1-5; 9 bases are a match to TRBD1. Material for sequencing was peripheral blood. This TCR was sampled from a man between 50 and 59 years old with active COVID-19. This CDR3 reads CASSARDTGGGNQPQHF. CDR3 sequence (DNA): TGTGCCAGTAGTGCCCGCGATACAGGGGGCGGCAATCAGCCCCAGCATTTT. The whole variable domain, filled in from reference TRBV19 and TRBJ1-5, reads DGGITQSPKYLFRKEGQNVTLSCEQNLNHDAMYWYRQDPGQGLRLIYYSQIVNDFQKGDIAEGYSVSREKKESFPLTVTSAQKNPTAFYLCASSARDTGGGNQPQHFGDGTRLSIL.